This entry concerns a single T cell receptor (beta chain). The sample belongs to a study of blood T cell repertoires in COVID-19. Overall study context: Sites in the United States, Italy and Spain provided acute and convalescent COVID-19 samples.

Trimming removed 5 bases from V and 3 bases from J; junction bases left unmatched: 5. The germline V gene has CDR1 MGHRA and CDR2 YSYEKL. This CDR3 is 14 amino acids long. TCRdb's copy holds only in-frame clones and misses some; the assay was immunoSEQ multiplex PCR. The profile covers some 430,000 clones, with about 92% appearing a single time and 0.6% to 0.7% taken by the ten largest. Recovered Cohort 3 donors showed two negative PCRs, clearance, or symptom resolution. The sequence derives from a man aged 18 to 35 who had recovered from COVID-19. V is TRBV4-1 and J is TRBJ2-7; 9 bases align to TRBD2. Sequencing used PBMCs or T cells enriched from blood (not recorded which). The CDR3 here is CASSVLAGLYEQYF. CDR3 in DNA: TGCGCCAGCAGCGTCCTAGCGGGACTCTACGAGCAGTACTTC.